The TCR beta chain described here comes from a study of identical twins. The CDR3 covers 16 residues. In germline, CDR1 is SEHNR, CDR2 FQNEAQ (reference sequence). The trim removed 4 bases at V and 6 bases at J, leaving 7 bases unmatched. In its sample, this clonotype was seen a few times. TCRdb reprocessed the 5' RACE reads with MiXCR, giving one entry per CDR3 protein. The sample contains 550,000 to 700,000 distinct CDR3 sequences, 21% of which appear only once. These data also formed part of another study, on T cells expressing NK-cell markers. That source notes: Dominant NKG2C+ clonotypes accounted for about 1.0-8% of CD8+ T cells in six donors.

This clonotype was obtained from a woman aged 18-29 years in good health. Input material: PBMCs. The rearrangement uses TRBV7-9 and TRBJ2-1; 12 bases align to TRBD1. This CDR3 reads CASSSPGQGAINEQFF. In nucleotides, the CDR3 is TGTGCCAGCAGCTCCCCGGGACAGGGGGCAATCAATGAGCAGTTCTTC.